These 17 T cell receptor beta chains share one sample of origin, sequenced in a study of STAT3 mutations in large granular lymphocyte leukemia. Sequencing was performed with immunoSEQ multiplex PCR; in TCRdb, only in-frame clones are kept and a portion is missing. The table has thousands of clones, roughly nine tenths seen once. Which antigens these TCRs recognize remains unknown. Regarding the study as a whole: At least one immunodominant TCR beta clonotype appeared in every T-cell large granular lymphocyte leukemia patient.

Sequenced sample: peripheral blood mononuclear cells. The receptor set was obtained from a man over 45 with T-cell large granular lymphocyte leukemia. Some clones in this sample may be carry-over from other donors' samples.

The rearrangement joins TRBV6-5 to TRBJ2-7, with 9 bases identical to TRBD1. J was trimmed by 0 bases and V by 6 bases; bases with no gene match: 6. The CDR3 has 15 amino acids. Germline CDR1 is MNHEY and CDR2 is SVGAGI. As DNA, the CDR3 is TGTGCCAGCAGGATAGACAGGGGGGCCTCCTACGAGCAGTACTTC. It encodes CASRIDRGASYEQYF.

This clone was counted a single time. The J gene is TRBJ1-2, the V gene TRBV7-9; D is uncertain. The length of the CDR3 is 12 residues. V lost 3 bases, J lost 8 bases, and 10 bases lay in between. CDR1 is SEHNR and CDR2 is FQNEAQ in the germline V gene (reference sequence). CDR3 coding DNA: TGTGCCAGCAGCTTTCAGGACGGGGGCTACACCTTC. This sequence encodes CASSFQDGGYTF.

The V call is TRBV30, the J call TRBJ2-1, with D tentatively TRBD2 (5 bases). CDR3 length: 17 residues. Trimming cost V 0 bases and J 0 bases, with 15 bases left between them. CDR1 is GTSNPN and CDR2 is SVGIG in the germline V gene (reference sequence). CDR3 coding DNA: TGTGCCTGGAGTGTACCGGCGGGTCCGAGCTCCTACAATGAGCAGTTCTTC. This codes for CAWSVPAGPSSYNEQFF.

The chain has TRBV7-2 and TRBJ2-5; D gene unclear. CDR1 SGHTA and CDR2 FQGNSA come from the germline V gene. The length of the CDR3 is 15 residues. Trimming stripped 5 bases from V and 1 base from J, with 14 bases between. The CDR3: CASSIVWRSQETQYF. The DNA for the CDR3 is TGTGCCAGCAGCATCGTCTGGCGGAGCCAAGAGACCCAGTACTTC.

The chain combines TRBV4-3 with TRBJ2-1; no reliable D call. The CDR3 length is 13 residues. V lost 4 bases, J lost 9 bases, and 13 bases lay in between. Germline values: CDR1 LGHNA, CDR2 YSLEER. As DNA, the CDR3 is TGCGCCAGCAGCCGGAACAAAGCCGGTGAGCAGTTCTTC. Translating it yields CASSRNKAGEQFF.

The sample holds one count of this clone. The V gene is TRBV5-1, the J gene TRBJ1-1; D gene unclear. Germline CDR1 SGHRS, CDR2 YFSETQ. There are 18 residues in the CDR3. Trimming took off 0 bases at V and 0 bases at J, with 18 bases between the two ends. The CDR3 is CASSLEGGGLPLNTEAFF. The CDR3 region has the DNA TGCGCCAGCAGCTTGGAAGGTGGAGGACTTCCCTTGAACACTGAAGCTTTCTTT.

The chain carries TRBV9 and TRBJ1-2, with 9 nucleotides matching TRBD1. V gave up 0 bases and J gave up 4 bases; unmatched junction bases: 13. The CDR3 sequence is 18 residues long. CDR1 SGDLS and CDR2 YYNGEE come from the germline V gene. CDR3 residues: CASSVATAFPGQGYGYTF. DNA for the CDR3: TGTGCCAGCAGCGTAGCCACTGCATTTCCGGGACAGGGCTATGGCTACACCTTC.

The chain joins TRBV6-4 to TRBJ2-3, with D uncertain. Between the trimmed V and J ends, which lost 2 bases and 0 bases, there was a span of 3 bases. Looked up from germline, CDR1 is MRHNA and CDR2 is SNTAGT. This CDR3 comprises 13 residues. This CDR3 reads CASSDGSTDTQYF. In DNA form, the CDR3 reads TGTGCCAGCAGTGACGGGAGCACAGATACGCAGTATTTT.

In this sample, this clone turned up once. V usage is TRBV5-1 and J usage is TRBJ2-5, with D uncertain. This CDR3 contains 12 residues. Trimming cost V 2 bases and J 4 bases, with 6 bases left between them. Per germline, CDR1 SGHRS and CDR2 YFSETQ. CDR3 in amino acids: CASSFGLETQYF. CDR3 DNA: TGCGCCAGCAGCTTCGGGCTAGAGACCCAGTACTTC.

The V and J genes are TRBV7-2 and TRBJ1-2; maybe TRBD1 (6 bases). This CDR3 region has 14 residues. Germline CDR1 and CDR2: SGHTA and FQGNSA. V lost 6 bases to trimming and J lost 2 bases, with 13 bases between them. The CDR3 DNA follows: TGTGCCAGCAGTACTACACAGGGAAACTATGGCTACACCTTC. Translated: CASSTTQGNYGYTF. The whole variable domain, filled in from reference TRBV7-2 and TRBJ1-2, reads GAGVSQSPSNKVTEKGKDVELRCDPISGHTALYWYRQSLGQGLEFLIYFQGNSAPDKSGLPSDRFSAERTGGSVSTLTIQRTQQEDSAVYLCASSTTQGNYGYTFGSGTRLTVV.

The V call is TRBV27, the J call TRBJ2-2; D not resolved. The ends were cut back, 8 bases at V and 3 bases at J, with 7 bases in the middle. Germline V gene lookup returns CDR1 MNHEY and CDR2 SMNVEV (reference sequence). The CDR3 extends over 12 amino acids. Here the CDR3 reads CASRTYTGELFF. In nucleotides, the CDR3 is TGTGCCAGCCGTACGTACACCGGGGAGCTGTTTTTT.

The chain uses TRBV7-2 and TRBJ1-1; D unresolved. The V gene lost 2 bases and the J gene lost 1 base, with 8 bases spanning the gap. This CDR3 region has 14 residues. Germline V lookup: CDR1 SGHTA, CDR2 FQGNSA. In DNA, the CDR3 is TGTGCCAGCAGCTTATTGGGCCAGAACACTGAAGCTTTCTTT. Translating it yields CASSLLGQNTEAFF.

The chain joins TRBV7-9 to TRBJ2-1, with a possible D match to TRBD2 (6 bases). The V end lost 7 bases, the J end lost 7 bases, and 26 bases lay between the germline ends. This CDR3 comprises 17 residues. Germline CDR1 is SEHNR and CDR2 is FQNEAQ (reference sequence). In DNA form, the CDR3 reads TGTGCCAGCACCCTCCCGGGAGTAGGGAAAGGTACGAATGAGCAGTTCTTC. The encoded protein is CASTLPGVGKGTNEQFF.

The chain couples TRBV4-1 to TRBJ2-2; the D gene is possibly TRBD2 (5 bases). This CDR3 spans 16 amino acids. V was pared by 1 base and J by 4 bases, with 13 bases between. CDR1 is MGHRA, CDR2 YSYEKL, per germline. The CDR3 DNA reads TGCGCCAGCAGCCAAGTACTTAAAGGGAGCACCGGGGAGCTGTTTTTT. It codes for CASSQVLKGSTGELFF.

This chain uses TRBV5-5 with TRBJ1-1; D unresolved. Trimming removed 4 bases at V and 2 bases at J, with 15 bases between. The CDR3 contains 15 residues. Germline V gene data show CDR1 as SGHKS and CDR2 as YYEKEE (reference sequence). The CDR3 loop is CASSAIFSQNTEAFF. CDR3 DNA: TGTGCCAGCAGCGCTATCTTTAGTCAAAACACTGAAGCTTTCTTT.

The V and J genes are TRBV18 and TRBJ2-1; the D gene could be TRBD1 or TRBD2 (6 bases each). With 3 bases removed from V and 12 bases from J, the gap between germline ends came to 9 bases. Germline-derived CDR1 and CDR2 are KGHSH and LQKENI. The length of the CDR3 is 11 residues. CDR3 DNA sequence: TGTGCCAGCTCACCGAAGGGGGGGCAGTTCTTC. This translates into CASSPKGGQFF.

J is TRBJ2-7 and V is TRBV20-1; D ambiguous. Germline CDR1 reads DFQATT; CDR2 reads SNEGSKA (reference sequence). CDR3 size: 11 residues. Trimming removed 0 bases at V and 3 bases at J, with 3 bases between. CDR3 amino acids: CSARDDYEQYF. CDR3 DNA: TGCAGTGCTAGAGATGACTACGAGCAGTACTTC.